This entry features one T cell receptor beta chain sequence. Ophthalmopathy patients had moderate-to-severe active disease, CAS ≥3, NOSPECS ≥4, and disease duration under 3 months. This specimen comes from a study of T cells in Graves' hyperthyroidism and ophthalmopathy. Study-wide context: Peripheral blood was collected at initial diagnosis, before any treatment.

What was amplified from RNA transcripts were TCR beta CDR3 regions. First-round RT-PCR of the TCR CDR3 relied on the HTBI primer set. TCRdb processed the multiplex PCR reads anew with MiXCR; each CDR3 protein has one entry. The table lists a few hundred thousand distinct CDR3 sequences, roughly 18% of them singletons. Trimming removed 6 bases from V and 3 bases from J, with 24 bases in between. There are 18 residues in the CDR3. This TCR was recovered from a man aged 45-65 years with Graves' ophthalmopathy. The specimen sequenced was blood. V gene TRBV12-3 or TRBV12-4 combines with J gene TRBJ2-1; D tentatively fits TRBD1 or TRBD2 (5 bases each). The CDR3 DNA sequence: TGTGCCAGCAGCTTGGGGTGGGGAGAGGGGACCAACTACAATGAGCAGTTCTTC. As protein: CASSLGWGEGTNYNEQFF.